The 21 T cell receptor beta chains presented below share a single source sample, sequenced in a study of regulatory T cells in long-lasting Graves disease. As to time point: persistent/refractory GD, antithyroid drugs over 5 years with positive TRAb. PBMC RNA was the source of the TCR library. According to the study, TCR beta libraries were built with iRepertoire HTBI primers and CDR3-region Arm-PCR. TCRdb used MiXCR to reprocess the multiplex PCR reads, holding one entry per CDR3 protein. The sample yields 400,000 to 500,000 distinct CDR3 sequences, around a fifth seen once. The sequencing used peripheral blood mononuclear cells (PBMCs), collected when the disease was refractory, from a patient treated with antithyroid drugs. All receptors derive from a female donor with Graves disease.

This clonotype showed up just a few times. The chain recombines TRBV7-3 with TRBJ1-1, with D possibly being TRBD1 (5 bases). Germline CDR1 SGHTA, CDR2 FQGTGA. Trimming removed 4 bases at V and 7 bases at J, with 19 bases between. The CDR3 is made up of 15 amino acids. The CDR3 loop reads CASSSTGGGSGEAFF. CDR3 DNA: TGTGCCAGCAGCTCCACCGGGGGGGGTTCTGGTGAAGCTTTCTTT.

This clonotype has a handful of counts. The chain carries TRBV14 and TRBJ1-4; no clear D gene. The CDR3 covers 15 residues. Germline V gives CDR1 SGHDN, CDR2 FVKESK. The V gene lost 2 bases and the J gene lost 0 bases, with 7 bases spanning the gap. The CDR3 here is CASSQIPATNEKLFF. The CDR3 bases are TGTGCCAGCAGCCAAATTCCAGCAACTAATGAAAAACTGTTTTTT. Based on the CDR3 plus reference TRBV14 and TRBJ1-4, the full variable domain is EAGVTQFPSHSVIEKGQTVTLRCDPISGHDNLYWYRRVMGKEIKFLLHFVKESKQDESGMPNNRFLAERTGGTYSTLKVQPAELEDSGVYFCASSQIPATNEKLFFGSGTQLSVL.

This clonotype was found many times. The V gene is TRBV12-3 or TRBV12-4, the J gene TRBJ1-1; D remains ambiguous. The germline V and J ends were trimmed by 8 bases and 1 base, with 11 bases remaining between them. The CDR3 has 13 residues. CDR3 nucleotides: TGTGCCAGCGCGATCGGGCGGAACACTGAAGCTTTCTTT. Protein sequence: CASAIGRNTEAFF.

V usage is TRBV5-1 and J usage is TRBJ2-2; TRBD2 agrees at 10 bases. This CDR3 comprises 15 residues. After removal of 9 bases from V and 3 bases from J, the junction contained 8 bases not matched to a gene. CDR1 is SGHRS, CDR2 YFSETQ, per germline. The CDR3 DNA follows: TGCGCCACAACGGCTGGGACTAGCGACACCGGGGAGCTGTTTTTT. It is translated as CATTAGTSDTGELFF.

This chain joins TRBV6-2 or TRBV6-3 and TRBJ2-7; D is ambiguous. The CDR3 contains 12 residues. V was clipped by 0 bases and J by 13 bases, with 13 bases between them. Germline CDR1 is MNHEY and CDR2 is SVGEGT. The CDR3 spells CASSYSGRAFYF. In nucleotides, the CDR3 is TGTGCCAGCAGTTACTCAGGAAGGGCTTTCTACTTC.

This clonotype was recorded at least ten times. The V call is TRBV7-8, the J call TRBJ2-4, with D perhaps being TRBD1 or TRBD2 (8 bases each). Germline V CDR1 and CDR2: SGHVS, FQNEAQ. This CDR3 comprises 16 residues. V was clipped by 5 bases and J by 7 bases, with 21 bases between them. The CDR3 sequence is CASSARGRGVINIQYF. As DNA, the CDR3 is TGTGCCAGCAGCGCCAGGGGGCGGGGGGTTATCAACATTCAGTACTTC.

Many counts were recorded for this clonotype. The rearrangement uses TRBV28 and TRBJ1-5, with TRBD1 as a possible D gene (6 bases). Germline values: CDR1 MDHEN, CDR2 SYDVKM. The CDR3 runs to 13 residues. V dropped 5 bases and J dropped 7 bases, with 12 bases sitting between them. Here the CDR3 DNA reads TGTGCCAGCAGTACAGGGAACCCCCAGCCCCAGCATTTT. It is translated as CASSTGNPQPQHF. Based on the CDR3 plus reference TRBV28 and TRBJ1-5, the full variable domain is DVKVTQSSRYLVKRTGEKVFLECVQDMDHENMFWYRQDPGLGLRLIYFSYDVKMKEKGDIPEGYSVSREKKERFSLILESASTNQTSMYLCASSTGNPQPQHFGDGTRLSIL.

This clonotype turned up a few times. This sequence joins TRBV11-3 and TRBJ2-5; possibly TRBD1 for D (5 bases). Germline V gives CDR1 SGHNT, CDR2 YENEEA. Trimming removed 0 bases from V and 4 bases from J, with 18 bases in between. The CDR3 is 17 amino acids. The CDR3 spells CASSLDPSRPQGETQYF. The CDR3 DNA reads TGTGCCAGCAGCTTAGATCCCAGCCGGCCCCAGGGAGAGACCCAGTACTTC.

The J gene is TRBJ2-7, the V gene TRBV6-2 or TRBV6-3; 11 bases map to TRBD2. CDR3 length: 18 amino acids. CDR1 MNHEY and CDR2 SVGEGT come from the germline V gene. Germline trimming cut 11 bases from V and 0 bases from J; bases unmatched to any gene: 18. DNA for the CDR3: TGTGCCTCCCTAAAGGGGCTAGCGGGAGGCCTAAGCTCCTACGAGCAGTACTTC. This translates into CASLKGLAGGLSSYEQYF.

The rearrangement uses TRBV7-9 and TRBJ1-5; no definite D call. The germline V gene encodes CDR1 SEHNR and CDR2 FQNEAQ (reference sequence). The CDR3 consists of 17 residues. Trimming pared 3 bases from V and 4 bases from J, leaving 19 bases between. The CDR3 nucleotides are TGTGCCAGCAGCTTGGGGAGGAGTGGATTGGGGAATCAGCCCCAGCATTTT. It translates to CASSLGRSGLGNQPQHF.

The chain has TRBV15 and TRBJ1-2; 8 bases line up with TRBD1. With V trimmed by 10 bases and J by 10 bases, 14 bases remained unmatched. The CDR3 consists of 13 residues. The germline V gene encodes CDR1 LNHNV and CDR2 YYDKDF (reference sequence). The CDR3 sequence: CAIGQGSIDDYTF. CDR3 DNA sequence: TGTGCCATCGGACAGGGATCTATTGATGACTACACCTTC.

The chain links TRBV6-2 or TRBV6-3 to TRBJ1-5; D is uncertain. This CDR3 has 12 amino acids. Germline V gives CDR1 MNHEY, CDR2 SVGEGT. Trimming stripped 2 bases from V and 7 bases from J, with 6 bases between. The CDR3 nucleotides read TGTGCCAGCAGTTACGATATACAGCCCCAGCATTTT. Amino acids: CASSYDIQPQHF.

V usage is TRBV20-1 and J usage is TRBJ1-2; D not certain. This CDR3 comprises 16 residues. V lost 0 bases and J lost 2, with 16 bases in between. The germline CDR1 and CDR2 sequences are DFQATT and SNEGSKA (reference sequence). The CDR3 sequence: CSARDQLGRTNYGYTF. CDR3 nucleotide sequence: TGCAGTGCTAGAGATCAGCTTGGGCGGACGAACTATGGCTACACCTTC.

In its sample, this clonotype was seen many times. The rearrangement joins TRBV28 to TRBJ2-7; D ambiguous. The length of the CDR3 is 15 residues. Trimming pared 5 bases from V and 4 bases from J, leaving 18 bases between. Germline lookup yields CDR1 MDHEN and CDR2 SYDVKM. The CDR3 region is CASSPGSLSSYEQYF. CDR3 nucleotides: TGTGCCAGCAGTCCCGGGTCGCTCTCGTCATACGAGCAGTACTTC.

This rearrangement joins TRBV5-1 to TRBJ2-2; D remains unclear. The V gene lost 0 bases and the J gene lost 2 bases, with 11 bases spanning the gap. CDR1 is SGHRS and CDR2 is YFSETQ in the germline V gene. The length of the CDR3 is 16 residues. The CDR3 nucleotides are TGCGCCAGCAGCTTGGGCCATGCGGAAAACACCGGGGAGCTGTTTTTT. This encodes CASSLGHAENTGELFF.

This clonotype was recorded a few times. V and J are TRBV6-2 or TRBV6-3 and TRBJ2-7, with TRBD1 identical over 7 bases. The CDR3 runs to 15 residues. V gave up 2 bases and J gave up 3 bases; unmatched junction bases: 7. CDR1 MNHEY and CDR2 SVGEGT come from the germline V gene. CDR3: CASSYKGANFYEQYF. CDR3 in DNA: TGTGCCAGCAGTTACAAGGGGGCGAATTTCTACGAGCAGTACTTC.

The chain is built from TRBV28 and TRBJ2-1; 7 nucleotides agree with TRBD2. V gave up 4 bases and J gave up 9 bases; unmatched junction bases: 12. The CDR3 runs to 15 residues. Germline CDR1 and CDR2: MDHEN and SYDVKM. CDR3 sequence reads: CASSSAGVGSVEQFF. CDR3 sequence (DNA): TGTGCCAGCAGTTCGGCGGGAGTGGGATCGGTTGAGCAGTTCTTC.

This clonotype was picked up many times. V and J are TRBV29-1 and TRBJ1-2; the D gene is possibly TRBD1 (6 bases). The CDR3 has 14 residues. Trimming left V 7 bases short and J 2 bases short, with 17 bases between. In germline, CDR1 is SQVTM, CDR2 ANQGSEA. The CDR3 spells CSAGGGRGNYGYTF. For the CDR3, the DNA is TGCAGCGCCGGTGGGGGGCGCGGAAACTATGGCTACACCTTC.

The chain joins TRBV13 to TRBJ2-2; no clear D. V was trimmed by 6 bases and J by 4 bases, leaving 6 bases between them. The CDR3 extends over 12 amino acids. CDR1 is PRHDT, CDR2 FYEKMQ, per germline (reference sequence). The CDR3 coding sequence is TGTGCCAGCAGAATATCCACCGGGGAGCTGTTTTTT. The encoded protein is CASRISTGELFF.

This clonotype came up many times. The CDR3 is CASSFGSGQQETQYF. The CDR3 DNA is TGTGCCAGCAGCTTCGGATCGGGACAGCAAGAGACCCAGTACTTC. The chain carries TRBV7-9 and TRBJ2-5; the match to TRBD1 covers 7 bases. The ends lost 3 bases at V and 2 bases at J; junction bases unmatched: 6. Germline V gives CDR1 SEHNR, CDR2 FQNEAQ (reference sequence). The CDR3 runs to 15 residues.

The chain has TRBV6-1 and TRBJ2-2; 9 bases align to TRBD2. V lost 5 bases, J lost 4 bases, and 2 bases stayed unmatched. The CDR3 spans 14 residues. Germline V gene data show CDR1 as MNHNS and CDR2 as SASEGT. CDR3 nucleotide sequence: TGTGCCAGCAGTCGTAGCGGGAGCACCGGGGAGCTGTTTTTT. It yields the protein CASSRSGSTGELFF.